This TCR beta chain derives from a study of blood T cell repertoires in COVID-19. Germline CDR1 is SGDLS and CDR2 is YYNGEE. This CDR3 region has 15 residues. After removal of 3 bases from V and 8 bases from J, the junction contained 6 bases not matched to a gene. Sequenced by immunoSEQ multiplex PCR; TCRdb stores in-frame clones only, minus some. The sample contains 150,000 or so clones, around 80% of which appear only once. This clone has more than one count but fewer than ten. Material for sequencing was peripheral blood. The genes are TRBV9 and TRBJ1-4, with 11 nucleotides matching TRBD1. The sequence derives from a woman over 75 with acute or convalescent COVID-19. The CDR3 bases are TGTGCCAGCAGCGCCAGGACAGGGGGCGCAGAAAAACTGTTTTTT. Protein sequence: CASSARTGGAEKLFF.